Given below is one T cell receptor beta chain in context. What antigen it recognizes has not been identified. Base-call qualities are not available, and no considerably larger clone is one nucleotide away. CDR1 and CDR2 were assigned from the germline V gene as KGHDR and SFDVKD. From cysteine to phenylalanine, the CDR3 is 14 amino acids long. Just CDR3 DNA is preserved here, 42 bases in frame from base 1. V is shortened by 4 bases, J by 7 bases, and the region joining them spans 15 bases. This sample is part of a study of low-dose radiotherapy and immunotherapy resistance in tumors (dated by TCRdb to the early 2020s). About the study as a whole: Cohort 1 received 0.5 Gy per fraction every 2 weeks, with a prescribed total PTV dose of 6.5 Gy. Nivolumab was administered intravenously as a 240 mg flat dose every two weeks, and ipilimumab was administered intravenously at 1 mg/kg every six weeks. Aspirin 300 mg was taken orally once daily by patients for four cycles, starting on cycle 1 day 1. Cohort 2 received 1 Gy per fraction every two weeks, with a total of 13 Gy over 26 weeks. Cyclophosphamide 200 mg/m2 was given intravenously every two weeks, one day before each radiation and immunotherapy administration. Eight patients were included in the translational analysis, namely three from the first dose cohort plus the first five from the second dose cohort. Randomization of trial participants into treatment groups was not performed.

Superscript III and a set of TRAV- and TRBV-specific primers were used to synthesize first-strand cDNA, so that both TCRalpha and TCRbeta chains were covered. TCRs were amplified for about 20 PCR cycles with Phusion, using a constant-region primer paired with the adapter attached to the V primers. The isolated mRNA was amplified using the MessageAmp II aRNA Amplification Kit, with in vitro transcription performed for about 15 hours at 37 degrees C. The Dynabeads mRNA DIRECT Purification Kit was used to isolate the mRNA for TCR sequencing. A second roughly 25-cycle Phusion PCR added indexed Illumina adapters, and products were purified with AMPure XP beads. Deep sequencing of the TCRalpha and TCRbeta libraries was carried out on an Illumina MiniSeq instrument. In the source study's methods: Using custom Perl scripts, TCR sequences encoding the same protein were pooled, out-of-frame sequences were removed, and the abundance of each clonotype was computed. Any TCR sequence backed by just one read was left out of the analysis. Shannon entropy, Gini index, clonality, richness, and the frequency of TCRs shared between repertoires were included as repertoire metrics. Clones were called with MiXCR by TCRdb after fastp trimmed the public reads at Q25, and only in-frame beta chains were retained. Entries that share a CDR3 protein sequence are merged under the most common genes and DNA. The authors' filters were not applied to this entry. Counted in this sample were 75,000 to 95,000 distinct CDR3 sequences; 9.4% of them appeared once. The top ten clones comprise approximately 0.98% of the sample.

The intended sense of this specimen's time point label: before trial treatment. Donors were enrolled in RACIN, a single-arm phase I dose-escalation trial combining nivolumab, ipilimumab, aspirin, low-dose cyclophosphamide and low-dose radiotherapy. Patients with advanced, TIL-negative solid tumors were considered eligible. Here the chain combines TRBV24-1 and TRBJ1-2; the D gene is perhaps TRBD1, from 6 matching bases. This TCR came from a male donor with prostate cancer. Specimen: PBMCs, collected before treatment. The sequenced DNA: TGTGCCACCAGTGACACCGGACAGACTTCTGGCTACACCTTC. Its product reads: CATSDTGQTSGYTF.